Listed here are 30 T cell receptor beta chains from one sample, sequenced in a study of blood T cell repertoires in COVID-19. Some clones are missing from TCRdb's copy, which holds only in-frame ones; the method was immunoSEQ multiplex PCR. The sample includes some 200,000 clones, around 86% of them seen just once. Sequences were obtained from peripheral blood. These receptors were obtained from a woman between 65 and 79 years old with COVID-19, enrolled during active disease.

The chain combines TRBV12-3 or TRBV12-4 with TRBJ2-2; the D gene is possibly TRBD1 (6 bases). The CDR3 extends over 11 amino acids. V was cut by 6 bases and J by 13 bases, with 12 bases left in between. This CDR3 reads CASSRDIGLFF. As DNA, the CDR3 is TGTGCCAGCAGCCGGGACATAGGGCTGTTTTTT.

V and J are TRBV21-1 and TRBJ2-7; the D segment call TRBD2 is taken from the table without a DNA check. TRBV21-1 has pseudogene status. The CDR3 runs to 14 residues. As DNA, the CDR3 is TGTGCCAGCAGCAAAGAGGCTAGCGGGTACGAGCAGTACTTC. Protein sequence: CASSKEASGYEQYF.

V and J are TRBV7-3 and TRBJ2-1, with D possibly matching TRBD2 (6 bases). The germline CDR1 and CDR2 sequences are SGHTA and FQGTGA. The V end lost 8 bases, the J end lost 6 bases, and 11 bases lay between the germline ends. The length of the CDR3 is 12 residues. In nucleotides, the CDR3 is TGTGCCAGCGGGTTTAGCGGCAATGAGCAGTTCTTC. Translation: CASGFSGNEQFF.

This chain connects TRBV3-1 (or the pseudogene TRBV3-2) to TRBJ2-1; 7 bases match TRBD2. J gave up 5 bases and V 4 bases, and 17 bases lay outside the gene matches. This CDR3 region has 18 residues. CDR1 is LGHDT and CDR2 is YNNKEL in the germline V gene (reference sequence). The CDR3 DNA reads TGTGCCAGCAGCCCGATAAATAATCCGGCTAGCGGTAACAATGAGCAGTTCTTC. Encoded protein: CASSPINNPASGNNEQFF.

The V call is TRBV6-2 or TRBV6-3, the J call TRBJ1-2, with TRBD1 as a possible D gene (6 bases). The V end was cut by 5 bases, the J end by 6 bases, with 10 bases between. This CDR3 comprises 12 residues. Germline CDR1 and CDR2: MNHEY and SVGEGT. The chain's CDR3 is CASSTQGNGYTF. The CDR3 region has the DNA TGTGCCAGCAGTACCCAGGGGAATGGCTACACCTTC.

This clone has a handful of counts. The V and J genes are TRBV29-1 and TRBJ1-5; TRBD1 agrees at 9 bases. V was pared by 4 bases and J by 5 bases, with 6 bases of the junction left unmatched. CDR3 size: 14 residues. The germline CDR1 and CDR2 sequences are SQVTM and ANQGSEA. CDR3 coding DNA: TGCAGCGTTGCCGGGACAGGGAAGGATCAGCCCCAGCATTTT. Protein sequence: CSVAGTGKDQPQHF.

This clone was seen a single time. V is TRBV5-4 and J is TRBJ2-7; 7 bases are shared with TRBD1. CDR3 size: 13 residues. Germline V CDR1 and CDR2: SGHNT, YYREEE (reference sequence). Losses at the gene ends were 7 bases for V and 1 base for J; bases not matched to a gene: 5. CDR3 sequence reads: CASHRGSSYEQYF. CDR3 bases: TGTGCCAGCCACAGGGGTAGTTCCTACGAGCAGTACTTC. Complete variable domain (other parts from reference TRBV5-4 and TRBJ2-7): ETGVTQSPTHLIKTRGQQVTLRCSSQSGHNTVSWYQQALGQGPQFIFQYYREEENGRGNFPPRFSGLQFPNYSSELNVNALELDDSALYLCASHRGSSYEQYFGPGTRLTVT.

Ten or more counts support this clone. The sample has other DNA sequences that encode this CDR3 too. V and J are TRBV11-2 and TRBJ2-2; no firm D call. The CDR3 sequence is 13 residues long. Trimming shortened V by 5 bases and J by 4 bases, and 8 bases separated the two germline ends. Germline V gene lookup returns CDR1 SGHAT and CDR2 FQNNGV. CDR3 protein: CASSPAGTGELFF. The CDR3, as DNA: TGTGCCAGCAGCCCGGCAGGCACCGGGGAGCTGTTTTTT.

The chain couples TRBV28 to TRBJ1-1; D may be TRBD1 (6 bases). In germline, CDR1 is MDHEN, CDR2 SYDVKM. Trimming took off 2 bases at V and 4 bases at J, with 8 bases between the two ends. The CDR3 sequence is 13 residues long. The CDR3 DNA is TGTGCCAGCAGTTTAAGAGGGGGCACTGAAGCTTTCTTT. It yields the protein CASSLRGGTEAFF.

This rearrangement joins TRBV27 to TRBJ2-7; D perhaps matches TRBD1 (5 bases). The CDR3 contains 13 residues. V lost 6 bases and J lost 7, with 16 bases in between. Germline CDR1 MNHEY, CDR2 SMNVEV (reference sequence). The CDR3 DNA follows: TGTGCCAGCAGAGCGACAGCCTTACGAGAGCAGTACTTC. It is translated as CASRATALREQYF.

This clone was seen once. The rearrangement links TRBV6-6 to TRBJ1-5; D remains ambiguous. The CDR3 contains 13 residues. Germline V gene data show CDR1 as MNHNY and CDR2 as SVGAGI (reference sequence). V was pared by 5 bases and J by 0 bases, with 5 bases between. The DNA for the CDR3 is TGTGCCAGCAGTAGCTATAGCAATCAGCCCCAGCATTTT. Translated: CASSSYSNQPQHF.

CDR3 sequence (DNA): TGTGCCACCAGCCCGGACAGGGGTTTTCTTCGTACGCAGTATTTT. The encoded protein is CATSPDRGFLRTQYF. V and J are TRBV24-1 and TRBJ2-3, with 9 bases identical to TRBD1. Germline assignment: CDR1 KGHDR and CDR2 SFDVKD. The CDR3 sequence is 15 residues long. V lost 7 bases and J lost 8; bases outside the gene matches: 12.

The rearrangement links TRBV29-1 to TRBJ2-3; D not resolved. CDR1 is SQVTM and CDR2 is ANQGSEA in the germline V gene. Trimming took off 6 bases at V and 1 base at J, with 14 bases between the two ends. This CDR3 contains 14 residues. Written as DNA, the CDR3 is TGCAGCGTCCGGAGAGATCGCGGCACAGATACGCAGTATTTT. Amino acids: CSVRRDRGTDTQYF.

This chain connects TRBV5-6 to TRBJ2-7, with 14 bases identical to TRBD2. The germline CDR1 and CDR2 sequences are SGHDT and YYEEEE. V dropped 2 bases and J dropped 1; count of bases not matched to a gene: 11. The CDR3 consists of 19 residues. The CDR3: CASSFKLTSGRGKSYEQYF. The CDR3 DNA sequence: TGTGCCAGCAGCTTTAAGTTGACTAGCGGGAGGGGTAAGTCCTACGAGCAGTACTTC. Looking up the rest from reference TRBV5-6 and TRBJ2-7 gives the full variable domain: DAGVTQSPTHLIKTRGQQVTLRCSPKSGHDTVSWYQQALGQGPQFIFQYYEEEERQRGNFPDRFSGHQFPNYSSELNVNALLLGDSALYLCASSFKLTSGRGKSYEQYFGPGTRLTVT.

This clone has just one count. This sequence joins TRBV6-5 and TRBJ2-1; 8 nucleotides line up with TRBD1. Looked up from germline, CDR1 is MNHEY and CDR2 is SVGAGI. V gave up 0 bases and J gave up 12 bases; unmatched junction bases: 4. This CDR3 region has 13 residues. Here the CDR3 reads CASSYSDRGGQFF. Here the CDR3 DNA reads TGTGCCAGCAGTTACTCCGACAGGGGTGGGCAGTTCTTC.

This clone was counted once. V gene TRBV27 combines with J gene TRBJ2-5; TRBD2 aligns across 10 bases. Germline assignment: CDR1 MNHEY and CDR2 SMNVEV (reference sequence). V was clipped by 5 bases and J by 3 bases; unmatched bases: 3. This CDR3 has 14 residues. The CDR3 nucleotides read TGTGCCAGCAGTCTCCTAGCGGGAGAAGAGACCCAGTACTTC. Translating it yields CASSLLAGEETQYF.

This sequence joins TRBV28 and TRBJ1-2, with D unclear. Deletions cut 3 bases from V and 0 bases from J, with 8 bases between. This CDR3 contains 14 residues. Germline V gene lookup returns CDR1 MDHEN and CDR2 SYDVKM. In DNA, the CDR3 is TGTGCCAGCAGTTTGTTCAATTCTAACTATGGCTACACCTTC. This translates into CASSLFNSNYGYTF.

The rearrangement links TRBV28 to TRBJ2-3; 9 bases are shared with TRBD2. Germline V gene data show CDR1 as MDHEN and CDR2 as SYDVKM. V lost 3 bases, J lost 0 bases, and 7 bases stayed unmatched. This CDR3 has 17 residues. DNA for the CDR3: TGTGCCAGCAGTTTGTTGGGGCTAGCGGGGAGCACAGATACGCAGTATTTT. It specifies CASSLLGLAGSTDTQYF.

The J gene is TRBJ1-5, the V gene TRBV20-1; no clear D. Germline V gene lookup returns CDR1 DFQATT and CDR2 SNEGSKA (reference sequence). V was trimmed by 3 bases and J by 1 base, leaving 7 bases between them. The CDR3 contains 13 residues. The CDR3 DNA is TGCAGTGCTAGTACCGGGAGCAATCAGCCCCAGCATTTT. This translates into CSASTGSNQPQHF.

V and J are TRBV6-5 and TRBJ1-4; 7 positions match TRBD1. With V trimmed by 6 bases and J by 5 bases, 0 bases remained unmatched. The CDR3 sequence is 12 residues long. CDR1 is MNHEY and CDR2 is SVGAGI in the germline V gene. The CDR3 nucleotides read TGTGCCAGCAGACAGGGGAATGAAAAACTGTTTTTT. This codes for CASRQGNEKLFF.

This chain connects TRBV15 to TRBJ1-1; 7 nucleotides line up with TRBD1. Germline-derived CDR1 and CDR2 are LNHNV and YYDKDF (reference sequence). The junction had 7 bases not matched to a gene; V was cut back by 3 bases and J by 6 bases. CDR3 length equals 14 residues. The CDR3 loop reads CATSRWERGPEAFF. The CDR3, as DNA: TGTGCCACCAGCAGGTGGGAAAGGGGGCCTGAAGCTTTCTTT.

This sequence joins TRBV5-1 and TRBJ1-1; D is perhaps TRBD1 (5 bases). The V gene's germline CDR1 is SGHRS and CDR2 YFSETQ. The V end lost 1 base, the J end lost 0 bases, and 10 bases lay between the germline ends. There are 15 residues in the CDR3. CDR3 amino acids: CASSLRGYMNTEAFF. For the CDR3, the DNA is TGCGCCAGCAGCTTGAGGGGCTACATGAACACTGAAGCTTTCTTT.

This clone was found once. The chain recombines TRBV4-3 with TRBJ1-1; D remains unclear. With 1 base removed from V and 5 bases from J, the gap between germline ends came to 14 bases. This CDR3 region has 15 residues. CDR1 and CDR2 (germline): LGHNA, YSLEER. The CDR3 DNA sequence: TGCGCCAGCAGCCAAGGGCGCGGGTCGGGGACTGAAGCTTTCTTT. This encodes CASSQGRGSGTEAFF.

The J gene is TRBJ2-2, the V gene TRBV20-1, with D possibly being TRBD1 (6 bases). The CDR3 is made up of 11 amino acids. Trimming removed 6 bases from V and 6 bases from J, with 8 bases in between. Germline V gene lookup returns CDR1 DFQATT and CDR2 SNEGSKA (reference sequence). CDR3 in DNA: TGCAGTGCCCGACAGGCCGGGGAGCTGTTTTTT. Protein: CSARQAGELFF.

The chain is built from TRBV4-1 and TRBJ2-1; 10 bases line up with TRBD1. V lost 4 bases and J lost 7; bases outside the gene matches: 13. The CDR3 has 17 amino acids. Germline V gene sequence: CDR1 MGHRA, CDR2 YSYEKL. CDR3 protein: CASSRSSLGQGRNEQFF. In DNA form, the CDR3 reads TGCGCCAGCAGCCGCTCTTCACTGGGACAGGGGAGGAATGAGCAGTTCTTC.

This clone appeared once. J is TRBJ1-2 and V is TRBV3-1 (or the pseudogene TRBV3-2); 8 bases match TRBD1. The J segment lost 8 bases and the V segment lost 4 bases, leaving 9 bases of the junction unmatched. The germline CDR1 and CDR2 sequences are LGHDT and YNNKEL (reference sequence). The CDR3 runs to 14 residues. The CDR3 is CASSPTTGELGYTF. The DNA of the CDR3 is TGTGCCAGCAGCCCAACGACAGGGGAACTGGGCTACACCTTC.

The chain couples TRBV3-1 (or the pseudogene TRBV3-2) to TRBJ1-5; D perhaps matches TRBD1 (5 bases). CDR1 is LGHDT and CDR2 is YNNKEL in the germline V gene (reference sequence). V dropped 3 bases and J dropped 5 bases, with 8 bases sitting between them. There are 13 residues in the CDR3. This CDR3 reads CASSHTGDQPQHF. CDR3 nucleotides: TGTGCCAGCAGCCACACGGGGGATCAGCCCCAGCATTTT.

This clone came up a few times. DNA of the CDR3: TGTGCCAGCAGCCTAGGACTAGGGCCCAGCGAGACCCAGTACTTC. It encodes CASSLGLGPSETQYF. This chain uses TRBV11-2 with TRBJ2-5; 7 nucleotides align to TRBD2. Trimming at V came to 5 bases and at J to 5 bases, leaving 11 bases not matched to a gene. There are 15 residues in the CDR3. Germline V CDR1 and CDR2: SGHAT, FQNNGV.

The chain combines TRBV7-2 with TRBJ2-2; D might be TRBD2 (6 bases). The germline V gene has CDR1 SGHTA and CDR2 FQGNSA. The CDR3 consists of 14 residues. Trimming removed 1 base from V and 6 bases from J, with 9 bases in between. The CDR3 spells CASSLVPSAGELFF. For the CDR3, the DNA is TGTGCCAGCAGCTTAGTCCCTAGCGCCGGGGAGCTGTTTTTT.

The J gene is TRBJ2-7, the V gene TRBV7-9; 11 bases align to TRBD1. From germline, CDR1 is SEHNR and CDR2 FQNEAQ (reference sequence). The CDR3 has 15 amino acids. Trimming took 5 bases from V and 4 from J; bases not matched to a gene: 7. CDR3 sequence reads: CASSQWDRGSYEQYF. The CDR3 DNA reads as TGTGCCAGCAGCCAGTGGGACAGGGGGTCTTACGAGCAGTACTTC.